This TCR beta chain was recorded in a study of blood T cell repertoires in COVID-19. As for the study in general: The United States, Italy and Spain provided the acute and convalescent COVID-19 samples. From T cells, B-cell-depleted T cells, or PBMCs came the material, which was cDNA or gDNA.

Concerning this clone: Other DNA sequences in the sample encode the same CDR3.

Those who participated ranged in age from roughly 18 to 90 years and resided in some 24 US areas. In the authors' methods: Reference gene primer amplification in the assay estimated nucleated cell counts. Profiling relied on immunoSEQ multiplex PCR, and the TCRdb table lists in-frame clones only, not all of them. The V and J calls and clone size were taken over from that table, and D and trimming were inferred from the DNA. The data contain 350,000 or so clones, 65% to 90% of them singletons. V lost 7 bases, J lost 1 base, and 10 bases lay in between. The CDR3 is made up of 13 amino acids. The germline V gene has CDR1 SNHLY and CDR2 FYNNEI.

The J gene is TRBJ1-1, the V gene TRBV2; D gene ambiguous. The receptor comes from a woman in her thirties or forties with acute COVID-19. Sequencing used PBMCs or T cells enriched from blood (not recorded which). CDR3 loop: CASTLTENTEAFF. In DNA, the CDR3 is TGTGCCAGCACCTTAACAGAGAACACTGAAGCTTTCTTT.